These 17 T cell receptor beta chains came from one sample sequenced in a study of human CD8 memory T cell subsets. TPEX cells were exhausted-like CCR7+ PD-1+ TIGIT+ early memory CD8+ T cells. The authors made TCR beta libraries using UMI-labeled 5' RACE. Using the 5' RACE reads, TCRdb records one entry per CDR3 protein without DNA. The record lists thousands of distinct CDR3 sequences, of which the ten most abundant hold less than 20%. The sample taken for sequencing was CD8+ T cells from PBMCs. The receptors were sampled from a human donor in good health.

This clonotype shows up as medium-sized by frequency. V and J are TRBV4-2 and TRBJ2-7; TCRdb proposes TRBD1, but this gene call is untestable without DNA. Germline CDR1 and CDR2: LGHNA and YNFKEQ. There are 13 residues in the CDR3. The CDR3 here is CASSPGQSYEQYF.

This clonotype counts as medium-sized by frequency. The chain recombines TRBV2 with TRBJ1-1. The germline V gene has CDR1 SNHLY and CDR2 FYNNEI. The CDR3 has 11 residues. The CDR3 region is CVQSPNTEAFF.

The chain uses TRBV7-9 and TRBJ2-7; TCRdb proposes TRBD2, but this gene call is untestable without DNA. The V gene's germline CDR1 is SEHNR and CDR2 FQNEAQ (reference sequence). This CDR3 spans 13 amino acids. Here the CDR3 reads CASSTGTRNEQYF.

The rearrangement links TRBV2 to TRBJ2-5; TCRdb outputs TRBD1, but without DNA this stays unchecked. The V gene's germline CDR1 is SNHLY and CDR2 FYNNEI. This CDR3 comprises 13 residues. The CDR3 is CASSEGHQETQYF.

This clonotype is labeled medium-sized based on frequency. The rearrangement links TRBV11-2 to TRBJ2-7; checking the TCRdb D call of TRBD1 is not possible without DNA. This CDR3 has 14 residues. CDR1 and CDR2 from the germline V gene are SGHAT and FQNNGV. CDR3 in amino acids: CASSLQGAFWNQYF.

This clonotype is called medium-sized based on its frequency. This chain links TRBV13 with TRBJ1-1. CDR1 and CDR2 from the germline V gene are PRHDT and FYEKMQ (reference sequence). The CDR3 has 15 residues. Here the CDR3 reads CASRKRGALNTEAFF.

The CDR3 spells CASSLRDRSTDTQYF. V is TRBV7-2 and J is TRBJ2-3; TCRdb gives TRBD1 as the D gene, but with no DNA this cannot be confirmed. This CDR3 has 15 residues. CDR1 and CDR2 from the germline V gene are SGHTA and FQGNSA.

The chain uses TRBV7-9 and TRBJ1-5; TCRdb's D gene call, TRBD1, goes unchecked for lack of DNA. Germline loops: CDR1 SEHNR, CDR2 FQNEAQ (reference sequence). The CDR3 consists of 15 residues. CDR3 in amino acids: CASSLGQGSNQPQHF. Looking up the rest from reference TRBV7-9 and TRBJ1-5 gives the full variable domain: DTGVSQNPRHKITKRGQNVTFRCDPISEHNRLYWYRQTLGQGPEFLTYFQNEAQLEKSRLLSDRFSAERPKGSFSTLEIQRTEQGDSAMYLCASSLGQGSNQPQHFGDGTRLSIL.

This clonotype is classed as medium-sized by frequency. The chain recombines TRBV7-8 with TRBJ1-6. Germline loops: CDR1 SGHVS, CDR2 FQNEAQ. The CDR3 has 17 amino acids. The CDR3 region is CASSPGTVGGYNSPLHF.

This sequence joins TRBV2 and TRBJ2-7. Germline V gene sequence: CDR1 SNHLY, CDR2 FYNNEI. The CDR3 sequence is 11 residues long. The CDR3 protein is CAGQVSYEQYF.

Considering frequency, this clonotype is medium-sized. The CDR3 is CASSFGSYEQYF. The genes are TRBV27 and TRBJ2-7. CDR1 and CDR2 (germline): MNHEY, SMNVEV (reference sequence). The CDR3 contains 12 residues.

This sequence joins TRBV20-1 and TRBJ1-2; TCRdb's D call, TRBD1, is unchecked because there is no DNA. Germline values: CDR1 DFQATT, CDR2 SNEGSKA (reference sequence). The CDR3 sequence is 13 residues long. CDR3 sequence: CSARGTGGYGYTF.

Measured by frequency, this clonotype is medium-sized. The chain recombines TRBV5-1 with TRBJ1-1; the D call of TRBD1 rests on TCRdb alone, since no DNA is present to check it. This CDR3 contains 15 residues. Germline V gene lookup returns CDR1 SGHRS and CDR2 YFSETQ. CDR3 sequence reads: CASSVFGGSNSEAFF.

The rearrangement joins TRBV7-8 to TRBJ2-7; TCRdb's assignment of TRBD2 cannot be checked, as there is no DNA. Germline lookup yields CDR1 SGHVS and CDR2 FQNEAQ. There are 13 residues in the CDR3. CDR3 protein: CASSLRTSNEQYF. Full variable domain (rest looked up from reference TRBV7-8 and TRBJ2-7): GAGVSQSPRYKVAKRGQDVALRCDPISGHVSLFWYQQALGQGPEFLTYFQNEAQLDKSGLPSDRFFAERPEGSVSTLKIQRTQQEDSAVYLCASSLRTSNEQYFGPGTRLTVT.

The rearrangement links TRBV7-2 to TRBJ2-2; TCRdb's D call of TRBD2 is untestable without DNA. Looked up from germline, CDR1 is SGHTA and CDR2 is FQGNSA. CDR3 length: 15 amino acids. CDR3 sequence: CASTRGLDPTGELFF.

The rearrangement links TRBV6-1 to TRBJ1-1; without DNA, the TCRdb call of TRBD1 cannot be checked. Germline assignment: CDR1 MNHNS and CDR2 SASEGT. The CDR3 runs 13 residues. The CDR3 loop is CASVPRMNTEAFF.

The V and J genes are TRBV7-8 and TRBJ1-5. Germline V gene lookup returns CDR1 SGHVS and CDR2 FQNEAQ. This CDR3 region has 13 residues. CDR3: CASSPKTNQPQHF.